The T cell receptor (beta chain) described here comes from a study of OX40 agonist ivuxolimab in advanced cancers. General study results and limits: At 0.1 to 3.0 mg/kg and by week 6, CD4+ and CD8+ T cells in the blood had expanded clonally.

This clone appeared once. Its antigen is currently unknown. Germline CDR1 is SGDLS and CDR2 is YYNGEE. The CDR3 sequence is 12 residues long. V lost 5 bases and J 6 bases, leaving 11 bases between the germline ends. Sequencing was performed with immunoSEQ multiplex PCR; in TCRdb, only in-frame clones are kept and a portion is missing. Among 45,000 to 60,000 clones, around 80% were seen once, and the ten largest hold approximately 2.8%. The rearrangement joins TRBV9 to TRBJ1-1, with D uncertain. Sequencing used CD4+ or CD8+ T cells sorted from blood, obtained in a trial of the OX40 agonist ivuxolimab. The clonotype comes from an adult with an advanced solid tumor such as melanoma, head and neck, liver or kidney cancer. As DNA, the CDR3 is TGTGCCAGCAGTTCCTACAACGCTGAAGCTTTCTTT. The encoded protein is CASSSYNAEAFF. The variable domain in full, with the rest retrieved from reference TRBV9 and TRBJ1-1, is DSGVTQTPKHLITATGQRVTLRCSPRSGDLSVYWYQQSLDQGLQFLIQYYNGEERAKGNILERFSAQQFPDLHSELNLSSLELGDSALYFCASSSYNAEAFFGQGTRLTVV.